The 29 T cell receptor beta chains in this list originate from one sample, sequenced in a study of blood T cells in healthy people across ages. The authors ran a second PCR of roughly 6 to 12 cycles using a sample-barcoded 5' primer and a J-beta primer mix. TCRdb fed the 5' RACE reads into MiXCR, producing one record per CDR3 protein. The sample lists 1.5 million to 1.8 million distinct CDR3 sequences; 35% to 45% were seen once. The sequenced sample was blood. These receptors originate from a young woman in good health.

The chain uses TRBV28 and TRBJ2-5; 8 positions agree with TRBD1. The DNA end is a closer match to TRBJ2-7, so the J assignment may be wrong. Per germline, CDR1 MDHEN and CDR2 SYDVKM. The CDR3 runs 15 residues. DNA of the CDR3: TGTGCCAGCAGTTTGGTGGGCAGGGGGCAGGACGAGCAGTACTTC. It yields the protein CASSLVGRGQDEQYF.

The rearrangement joins TRBV7-9 to TRBJ1-1, with D possibly TRBD1 on 5 matching bases. Germline-derived CDR1 and CDR2 are SEHNR and FQNEAQ (reference sequence). This CDR3 has 15 residues. V was clipped by 1 base and J by 1 base, with 10 bases between them. The DNA of the CDR3 is TGTGCCAGCAGCTTAGTTCGGGGGGAGAACACTGAAGCTTTCTTT. Protein product: CASSLVRGENTEAFF.

The chain has TRBV4-1 and TRBJ1-5, with D unclear. Germline-derived CDR1 and CDR2 are MGHRA and YSYEKL. This CDR3 spans 17 amino acids. V was pared by 2 bases and J by 0 bases, with 14 bases between. The CDR3 bases are TGCGCCAGCAGCCAAACTGAGGGTACGGTTAGCAATCAGCCCCAGCATTTT. Its translation: CASSQTEGTVSNQPQHF.

The chain couples TRBV6-5 to TRBJ2-3; 7 bases match TRBD2. Trimming took 2 bases from V and 6 from J; bases not matched to a gene: 8. Germline V gene data show CDR1 as MNHEY and CDR2 as SVGAGI. The CDR3 runs 15 residues. CDR3 region: CASSYLGGPTDTQYF. In DNA form, the CDR3 reads TGTGCCAGCAGTTACCTGGGAGGGCCAACTGATACGCAGTATTTT.

A few counts support this clonotype. V and J are TRBV7-2 and TRBJ2-3; 12 bases line up with TRBD2. Trimming cost V 8 bases and J 7 bases; bases outside gene matches: 10. The V gene's germline CDR1 is SGHTA and CDR2 FQGNSA. The CDR3 extends over 15 amino acids. The CDR3 protein is CASGSVTSGGHTQYF. CDR3 bases: TGTGCCAGCGGCTCGGTGACTAGCGGGGGACATACGCAGTATTTT.

In this sample, this clonotype turned up a few times. The rearrangement links TRBV20-1 to TRBJ1-2; 10 bases are shared with TRBD1. After removal of 5 bases from V and 6 bases from J, the junction contained 6 bases not matched to a gene. The CDR3 covers 13 residues. Germline loops: CDR1 DFQATT, CDR2 SNEGSKA (reference sequence). The CDR3 nucleotides are TGCAGTGCTCCGGGACAGGGGTTCGATGGCTACACCTTC. The encoded protein is CSAPGQGFDGYTF.

The chain employs TRBV9 and TRBJ2-3, with D hard to call. V was shortened by 2 bases and J by 4 bases, with 14 bases between the two germline ends. From germline, CDR1 is SGDLS and CDR2 YYNGEE. The CDR3 sequence is 15 residues long. In nucleotides, the CDR3 is TGTGCCAGCAGCGTGGCGGCCAAGGATGCAGATACGCAGTATTTT. Its translation: CASSVAAKDADTQYF. The full variable domain, with the rest looked up from reference TRBV9 and TRBJ2-3, is DSGVTQTPKHLITATGQRVTLRCSPRSGDLSVYWYQQSLDQGLQFLIQYYNGEERAKGNILERFSAQQFPDLHSELNLSSLELGDSALYFCASSVAAKDADTQYFGPGTRLTVL.

This chain joins TRBV5-1 and TRBJ2-5; TRBD2 aligns across 9 bases. The CDR3 is 16 residues long. CDR1 and CDR2 (germline): SGHRS, YFSETQ. J was trimmed by 0 bases and V by 0 bases; bases with no gene match: 3. DNA for the CDR3: TGCGCCAGCAGCTTGGACGCTAGCGGGAACCAAGAGACCCAGTACTTC. Amino acid sequence: CASSLDASGNQETQYF.

The rearrangement joins TRBV7-2 to TRBJ2-1; a weak D match, TRBD2 (6 bases). Germline V gene sequence: CDR1 SGHTA, CDR2 FQGNSA. The CDR3 is 16 residues long. The germline V and J ends were trimmed by 1 base and 4 bases, with 14 bases remaining between them. This CDR3 reads CASSLGGSGLYNEQFF. Written as DNA, the CDR3 is TGTGCCAGCAGCTTAGGTGGTAGCGGATTATACAATGAGCAGTTCTTC.

The rearrangement links TRBV21-1 to TRBJ1-4; the table's D call, TRBD1, was not checked against the DNA. TRBV21-1 is annotated as a pseudogene. There are 18 residues in the CDR3. CDR3: CASTADPGQLSTNEKLFF. CDR3 coding DNA: TGTGCCAGCACTGCGGACCCGGGACAGCTTTCAACTAATGAAAAACTGTTTTTT.

This clonotype was detected a few times. This chain links TRBV4-3 with TRBJ2-1; unclear D gene. V lost 0 bases and J 0 bases, leaving 12 bases between the germline ends. CDR1 LGHNA and CDR2 YSLEER come from the germline V gene. The CDR3 length is 17 residues. The DNA for the CDR3 is TGCGCCAGCAGCCAAGAGTTACAGCAAAGCTCCTACAATGAGCAGTTCTTC. Protein: CASSQELQQSSYNEQFF.

This clonotype was observed at least ten times. The V call is TRBV2, the J call TRBJ2-1; no reliable D call. The CDR3 is 12 residues long. Germline V lookup: CDR1 SNHLY, CDR2 FYNNEI. Trimming took 3 bases from V and 12 from J, leaving 12 bases between them. The CDR3 bases are TGTGCCAGCAGTGACGACAATTGGGCGCAGTTCTTC. Amino acids: CASSDDNWAQFF.

With regard to this clonotype: A junction end diverges from the germline sequence, so it may reflect a read error. The chain recombines TRBV7-7 with TRBJ1-2; a possible D gene is TRBD1 (5 bases). CDR3 length: 16 amino acids. The germline gives CDR1 SSHAT, CDR2 FNYEAQ (reference sequence). Here the CDR3 reads CASSYESSGGDYGYTF. CDR3 nucleotides: TGTGCTAGCAGCTATGAGTCGTCGGGGGGTGACTATGGCTACACCTTC.

The chain couples TRBV20-1 to TRBJ2-1; unclear D gene. Germline-derived CDR1 and CDR2 are DFQATT and SNEGSKA (reference sequence). The CDR3 extends over 14 amino acids. Trimming removed 1 base at V and 5 bases at J, with 12 bases between. The CDR3 is CSARGVAWDNEQFF. In DNA form, the CDR3 reads TGCAGTGCTAGAGGGGTTGCGTGGGACAATGAGCAGTTCTTC.

This chain connects TRBV5-1 to TRBJ2-1; TRBD1 might be the D (5 bases). The CDR3 sequence is 13 residues long. Germline V gives CDR1 SGHRS, CDR2 YFSETQ. The ends were cut back, 6 bases at V and 6 bases at J, with 13 bases in the middle. The CDR3 sequence is CASNQGSSNEQFF. The CDR3 DNA reads as TGCGCCAGCAACCAGGGTTCTTCCAATGAGCAGTTCTTC.

This chain uses TRBV4-3 with TRBJ2-1; 11 nucleotides line up with TRBD2. The CDR3 sequence is 16 residues long. Per germline, CDR1 LGHNA and CDR2 YSLEER. V lost 1 base and J lost 9; bases outside the gene matches: 8. As DNA, the CDR3 is TGCGCCAGCAGCCAAGGACTAGCGGGGACTAAGAGTGAGCAGTTCTTC. Its protein product is CASSQGLAGTKSEQFF.

This clonotype was counted many times. The chain links TRBV5-5 to TRBJ1-4, with a tentative D call TRBD1 (6 bases). V was cut by 0 bases and J by 5 bases, with 11 bases left in between. Germline values: CDR1 SGHKS, CDR2 YYEKEE (reference sequence). There are 15 residues in the CDR3. The CDR3: CASSLARGLNEKLFF. The CDR3 nucleotides read TGTGCCAGCAGCTTGGCCAGGGGATTAAATGAAAAACTGTTTTTT. Full variable domain (remainder filled in from reference TRBV5-5 and TRBJ1-4): DAGVTQSPTHLIKTRGQQVTLRCSPISGHKSVSWYQQVLGQGPQFIFQYYEKEERGRGNFPDRFSARQFPNYSSELNVNALLLGDSALYLCASSLARGLNEKLFFGSGTQLSVL.

This clonotype turned up a few times. The genes are TRBV4-2 and TRBJ2-1; 11 nucleotides align to TRBD2. Germline V gene lookup returns CDR1 LGHNA and CDR2 YNFKEQ. This CDR3 has 15 residues. Trimming removed 5 bases from V and 7 bases from J; junction bases left unmatched: 7. CDR3 amino acids: CASSALAGVGNEQFF. As DNA, the CDR3 is TGTGCCAGCAGCGCACTAGCGGGAGTTGGGAATGAGCAGTTCTTC.

CDR3 amino acids: CASSQDPSSGSYNEQFF. In nucleotides, the CDR3 is TGCGCCAGCAGCCAAGATCCCAGTTCGGGCTCCTACAATGAGCAGTTCTTC. The chain has TRBV4-3 and TRBJ2-1; D not certain. This CDR3 comprises 17 residues. V was shortened by 0 bases and J by 0 bases, with 12 bases between the two germline ends. CDR1 LGHNA and CDR2 YSLEER come from the germline V gene.

The chain joins TRBV5-1 to TRBJ2-5, with TRBD1 matching 7 bases. CDR1 SGHRS and CDR2 YFSETQ come from the germline V gene. This CDR3 has 15 amino acids. V lost 2 bases and J lost 4; bases outside the gene matches: 8. CDR3 coding DNA: TGCGCCAGCAGCTTCCTCCAACAGGGGAGAGAGACCCAGTACTTC. This gives the protein CASSFLQQGRETQYF. Full variable domain (remainder filled in from reference TRBV5-1 and TRBJ2-5): KAGVTQTPRYLIKTRGQQVTLSCSPISGHRSVSWYQQTPGQGLQFLFEYFSETQRNKGNFPGRFSGRQFSNSRSEMNVSTLELGDSALYLCASSFLQQGRETQYFGPGTRLLVL.

This CDR3 reads CASSSPELAGSYEQYF. The DNA for the CDR3 is TGTGCCAGCAGTTCCCCCGAACTAGCGGGCTCCTACGAGCAGTACTTC. The chain carries TRBV12-3 or TRBV12-4 and TRBJ2-7, with 9 bases that match TRBD2. Losses at the gene ends were 4 bases for V and 0 bases for J; bases not matched to a gene: 7. The CDR3 sequence is 16 residues long.

The chain is built from TRBV6-1 and TRBJ1-3; D is uncertain. CDR1 is MNHNS and CDR2 is SASEGT in the germline V gene. The CDR3 extends over 18 amino acids. The V and J ends lost 6 bases and 1 base respectively, with 22 bases between them. CDR3 protein: CASSSQAYSSESGNTIYF. In DNA form, the CDR3 reads TGTGCCAGCAGCTCACAAGCCTACAGCAGTGAATCTGGAAACACCATATATTTT.

The chain uses TRBV2 and TRBJ1-5; 7 nucleotides align to TRBD1. The CDR3 length is 15 residues. Germline V gene sequence: CDR1 SNHLY, CDR2 FYNNEI. V shed 2 bases and J 6 bases; nucleotides not matched to a gene: 7. CDR3 protein: CASSEFVAGGQPQHF. CDR3 in DNA: TGTGCCAGCAGTGAATTCGTGGCAGGGGGTCAGCCCCAGCATTTT.

The chain links TRBV11-2 to TRBJ2-3; TRBD1 aligns across 9 bases. With 8 bases clipped from V and 6 bases from J, the junction kept 12 bases outside the gene matches. Germline CDR1 is SGHAT and CDR2 is FQNNGV. The CDR3 length is 15 residues. The CDR3, as DNA: TGTGCCAGCCGCGGCGGGACAGGGTTGTCGGATACGCAGTATTTT. Protein: CASRGGTGLSDTQYF.

Notes on this clonotype: At one boundary the junction diverges from the germline segment, which might be a read error. This chain uses TRBV7-2 with TRBJ2-1; unclear D gene. Germline V CDR1 and CDR2: SGHTA, FQGNSA. The CDR3 has 15 amino acids. CDR3 in DNA: TGTGCCAGCAGCGTAGGACGGAGCTCCTACAAGGAGCAGTTCTTC. This translates into CASSVGRSSYKEQFF.

The V and J genes are TRBV20-1 and TRBJ1-1; 9 bases are a match to TRBD1. This CDR3 is 16 amino acids long. Germline V gene sequence: CDR1 DFQATT, CDR2 SNEGSKA (reference sequence). The junction had 6 bases not matched to a gene; V was cut back by 1 base and J by 0 bases. CDR3 loop: CSARVAGTGLNTEAFF. CDR3 DNA: TGCAGTGCTAGAGTGGCAGGGACAGGGCTGAACACTGAAGCTTTCTTT.

The chain recombines TRBV2 with TRBJ2-3; D is unclear. This CDR3 is built from 15 residues. Germline CDR1 is SNHLY and CDR2 is FYNNEI. Trimming removed 5 bases at V and 3 bases at J, with 15 bases between. The CDR3 protein is CASSSIGVRTDTQYF. Written as DNA, the CDR3 is TGTGCCAGCAGTTCGATAGGCGTTAGGACAGATACGCAGTATTTT. The full variable domain, completed using reference TRBV2 and TRBJ2-3, is EPEVTQTPSHQVTQMGQEVILRCVPISNHLYFYWYRQILGQKVEFLVSFYNNEISEKSEIFDDQFSVERPDGSNFTLKIRSTKLEDSAMYFCASSSIGVRTDTQYFGPGTRLTVL.

The rearrangement joins TRBV30 to TRBJ2-1, with D uncertain. V dropped 2 bases and J dropped 8 bases, with 10 bases sitting between them. The germline CDR1 and CDR2 sequences are GTSNPN and SVGIG (reference sequence). CDR3 length: 12 amino acids. CDR3 amino acids: CAWSMSLDEQFF. DNA for the CDR3: TGTGCCTGGAGTATGAGCCTCGATGAGCAGTTCTTC.

This chain connects TRBV9 to TRBJ2-2, with TRBD1 matching over 12 bases. Germline CDR1 SGDLS, CDR2 YYNGEE. The CDR3 has 17 amino acids. The junction had 10 bases not matched to a gene; V was cut back by 3 bases and J by 7 bases. The CDR3: CASSAGTGGFYFGELFF. In DNA form, the CDR3 reads TGTGCCAGCAGCGCCGGGACAGGGGGCTTCTATTTCGGGGAGCTGTTTTTT.